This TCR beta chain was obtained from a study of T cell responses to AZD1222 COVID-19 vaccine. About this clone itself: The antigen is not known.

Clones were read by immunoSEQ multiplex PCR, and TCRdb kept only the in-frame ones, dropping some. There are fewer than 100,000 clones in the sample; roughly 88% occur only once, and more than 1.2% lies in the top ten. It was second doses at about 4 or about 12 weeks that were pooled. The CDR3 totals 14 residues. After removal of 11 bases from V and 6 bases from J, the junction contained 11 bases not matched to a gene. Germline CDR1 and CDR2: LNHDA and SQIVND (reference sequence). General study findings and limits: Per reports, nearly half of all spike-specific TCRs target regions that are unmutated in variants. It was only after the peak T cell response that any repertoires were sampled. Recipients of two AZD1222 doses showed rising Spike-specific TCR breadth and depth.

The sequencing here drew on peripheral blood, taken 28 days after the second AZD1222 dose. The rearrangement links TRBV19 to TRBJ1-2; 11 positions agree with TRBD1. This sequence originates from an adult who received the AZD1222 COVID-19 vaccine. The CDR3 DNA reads TGTGCCGGCCCTTGGGACAGGGGGTTGGATGGCTACACCTTC. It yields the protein CAGPWDRGLDGYTF. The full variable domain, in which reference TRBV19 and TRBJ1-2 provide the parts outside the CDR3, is DGGITQSPKYLFRKEGQNVTLSCEQNLNHDAMYWYRQDPGQGLRLIYYSQIVNDFQKGDIAEGYSVSREKKESFPLTVTSAQKNPTAFYLCAGPWDRGLDGYTFGSGTRLTVV.